This T cell receptor (beta chain) was sequenced in a study of T cells expressing NK-cell markers. TCRdb reprocessed the 5' RACE reads, with one entry per CDR3 protein and no DNA. The table lists more than 400,000 distinct CDR3 sequences. Germline values: CDR1 SGHDT, CDR2 YYEEEE. CDR3 size: 16 residues. Specimen: blood T cells: a sorted CD56 or NKG2C T cell subset, CD4+ or CD8+ T cells, or bulk PBMC T cells (not recorded which). The clonotype comes from a woman aged 18 to 69 in good health. The V and J genes are TRBV5-6 and TRBJ1-2; TCRdb outputs TRBD1, but without DNA this stays unchecked. The CDR3 protein is CASSPGTGLANYGYTF. The whole variable domain, filled in from reference TRBV5-6 and TRBJ1-2, reads DAGVTQSPTHLIKTRGQQVTLRCSPKSGHDTVSWYQQALGQGPQFIFQYYEEEERQRGNFPDRFSGHQFPNYSSELNVNALLLGDSALYLCASSPGTGLANYGYTFGSGTRLTVV.